This is a list of T cell receptor beta chains from one sample in a study of T-cell memory formation after mild COVID-19. TCRdb fed the 5' RACE reads into MiXCR, producing one record per CDR3 protein. Of 120,000 to 150,000 distinct CDR3 sequences in the sample, 6% were seen once. The sequencing input was PBMCs or a T cell subset sorted from them (not recorded which). The receptors stem from an adult woman who had mild COVID-19 (a few samples of this study predate the infection). Cell type and time point are not known. Both conserved end residues are part of each CDR3. A D gene is named only where the DNA matches it firmly. Some rows mark clone size as missing; the rest say once, few, many or name a class of expanded clone.

D gene: TRBD1; J gene: TRBJ1-5; V gene: TRBV24-1; clone size: NA; CDR3 protein: CATSASGQGHQPQHF; CDR3 DNA: TGTGCCACCAGTGCTTCCGGACAGGGCCATCAGCCCCAGCATTTT
D gene: NA; J gene: TRBJ2-1; V gene: TRBV5-1; clone size: many; CDR3 protein: CASSLGRGLNNEQFF; CDR3 DNA: TGCGCCAGCAGCTTGGGCAGGGGCTTGAACAATGAGCAGTTCTTC
D gene: NA; J gene: TRBJ2-1; V gene: TRBV12-3/TRBV12-4; clone size: few; CDR3 protein: CAIQDSFNEQFF; CDR3 DNA: TGTGCCATTCAAGACAGTTTCAATGAGCAGTTCTTC
D gene: TRBD1; J gene: TRBJ2-5; V gene: TRBV11-3; clone size: many; CDR3 protein: CASSLEAGGRETQYF; CDR3 DNA: TGTGCCAGCAGCTTAGAGGCAGGGGGCCGAGAGACCCAGTACTTC
D gene: TRBD2; J gene: TRBJ2-7; V gene: TRBV5-1; clone size: few; CDR3 protein: CASRPLAGGPYEQYF; CDR3 DNA: TGCGCCAGCAGGCCTCTAGCGGGGGGCCCCTACGAGCAGTACTTC
D gene: NA; J gene: TRBJ1-6; V gene: TRBV20-1; clone size: NA; CDR3 protein: CSAGGRWGSPLHF; CDR3 DNA: TGCAGTGCGGGGGGGAGGTGGGGTTCACCCCTCCACTTT
D gene: NA; J gene: TRBJ2-6; V gene: TRBV6-2/TRBV6-3; clone size: NA; CDR3 protein: CASSYLDISGANVLTF; CDR3 DNA: TGTGCCAGCAGTTACCTCGACATCTCTGGGGCCAACGTCCTGACTTTC
D gene: TRBD2; J gene: TRBJ2-7; V gene: TRBV27; clone size: many; CDR3 protein: CASSPLAGVLYEQYF; CDR3 DNA: TGTGCCAGCAGTCCGCTTGCGGGAGTCCTCTACGAGCAGTACTTC
D gene: NA; J gene: TRBJ1-2; V gene: TRBV7-2; clone size: many; CDR3 protein: CASSLLTNYGYTF; CDR3 DNA: TGTGCCAGCAGCTTATTGACTAACTATGGCTACACCTTC
D gene: NA; J gene: TRBJ1-2; V gene: TRBV9; clone size: NA; CDR3 protein: CASSPTEANYGYTF; CDR3 DNA: TGTGCCAGCAGCCCGACGGAAGCTAACTATGGCTACACCTTC
D gene: TRBD2; J gene: TRBJ2-5; V gene: TRBV19; clone size: few; CDR3 protein: CASRGLAGGQETQYF; CDR3 DNA: TGTGCCAGTAGAGGACTAGCGGGAGGCCAAGAGACCCAGTACTTC
D gene: NA; J gene: TRBJ1-1; V gene: TRBV12-3/TRBV12-4; clone size: NA; CDR3 protein: CASSWIRDKTNTEAFF; CDR3 DNA: TGTGCCAGCAGTTGGATTCGGGACAAGACAAACACTGAAGCTTTCTTT
D gene: NA; J gene: TRBJ2-3; V gene: TRBV7-9; clone size: NA; CDR3 protein: CASSLWIRATDTQYF; CDR3 DNA: TGTGCCAGCAGCTTGTGGATCAGGGCGACAGATACGCAGTATTTT
D gene: NA; J gene: TRBJ2-5; V gene: TRBV7-7; clone size: many; CDR3 protein: CASTLLVAGSQETQYF; CDR3 DNA: TGTGCTAGCACCTTACTCGTCGCGGGTTCCCAAGAGACCCAGTACTTC
D gene: TRBD1; J gene: TRBJ1-5; V gene: TRBV4-1; clone size: NA; CDR3 protein: CASSQGQGDRNQPQHF; CDR3 DNA: TGCGCCAGCAGCCAGGGACAGGGCGACCGAAACCAGCCCCAGCATTTT
D gene: NA; J gene: TRBJ1-6; V gene: TRBV6-6; clone size: many; CDR3 protein: CASKVIEYSPLHF; CDR3 DNA: TGTGCCAGCAAGGTTATCGAGTATTCACCCCTCCACTTT
D gene: TRBD2; J gene: TRBJ2-5; V gene: TRBV7-6; clone size: few; CDR3 protein: CASSFPPSRGRPQETQYF; CDR3 DNA: TGTGCCAGCAGCTTCCCTCCATCGCGCGGGAGGCCACAAGAGACCCAGTACTTC
D gene: TRBD1; J gene: TRBJ2-5; V gene: TRBV7-9; clone size: few; CDR3 protein: CASSLTGGRRQETQYF; CDR3 DNA: TGTGCCAGCAGCTTAACAGGGGGCCGGAGGCAAGAGACCCAGTACTTC
D gene: NA; J gene: TRBJ2-1; V gene: TRBV2; clone size: many; CDR3 protein: CASSDLNEQFF; CDR3 DNA: TGTGCCAGCAGCGACCTAAATGAGCAGTTCTTC
D gene: TRBD2; J gene: TRBJ2-7; V gene: TRBV6-2/TRBV6-3; clone size: many; CDR3 protein: CASSSGLAGVYEQYF; CDR3 DNA: TGTGCCAGCAGCTCGGGACTAGCGGGAGTTTACGAGCAGTACTTC
D gene: TRBD1; J gene: TRBJ1-5; V gene: TRBV12-3/TRBV12-4; clone size: many; CDR3 protein: CASSLTGGNQPQHF; CDR3 DNA: TGTGCCAGCAGTTTAACAGGGGGTAATCAGCCCCAGCATTTT
D gene: NA; J gene: TRBJ2-1; V gene: TRBV12-3/TRBV12-4; clone size: NA; CDR3 protein: CASSLGTSTSEQFF; CDR3 DNA: TGTGCCAGCAGTTTAGGGACCTCGACCAGCGAGCAGTTCTTC
D gene: NA; J gene: TRBJ2-1; V gene: TRBV4-2; clone size: NA; CDR3 protein: CASSYRSGGKNEQFF; CDR3 DNA: TGTGCCAGCAGTTACCGGTCGGGGGGCAAAAATGAGCAGTTCTTC
D gene: NA; J gene: TRBJ1-1; V gene: TRBV3-1; clone size: NA; CDR3 protein: CASSQRANTEAFF; CDR3 DNA: TGTGCCAGCAGCCAAAGGGCGAACACTGAAGCTTTCTTT
D gene: NA; J gene: TRBJ1-6; V gene: TRBV25-1; clone size: many; CDR3 protein: CASSEVGRPHSPLHF; CDR3 DNA: TGTGCCAGCAGTGAAGTAGGACGACCCCATTCACCCCTCCACTTT
D gene: NA; J gene: TRBJ1-3; V gene: TRBV12-3/TRBV12-4; clone size: many; CDR3 protein: CASFLRGGPSGNTIYF; CDR3 DNA: TGTGCCAGCTTCCTCCGGGGAGGACCCTCTGGAAACACCATATATTTT
D gene: TRBD1; J gene: TRBJ2-1; V gene: TRBV29-1; clone size: NA; CDR3 protein: CSVVNQGATFGNEQFF; CDR3 DNA: TGCAGCGTTGTTAATCAGGGGGCGACTTTTGGGAATGAGCAGTTCTTC
D gene: NA; J gene: TRBJ1-3; V gene: TRBV29-1; clone size: NA; CDR3 protein: CSVFGDGNSGNTIYF; CDR3 DNA: TGCAGCGTTTTTGGCGACGGTAACTCTGGAAACACCATATATTTT